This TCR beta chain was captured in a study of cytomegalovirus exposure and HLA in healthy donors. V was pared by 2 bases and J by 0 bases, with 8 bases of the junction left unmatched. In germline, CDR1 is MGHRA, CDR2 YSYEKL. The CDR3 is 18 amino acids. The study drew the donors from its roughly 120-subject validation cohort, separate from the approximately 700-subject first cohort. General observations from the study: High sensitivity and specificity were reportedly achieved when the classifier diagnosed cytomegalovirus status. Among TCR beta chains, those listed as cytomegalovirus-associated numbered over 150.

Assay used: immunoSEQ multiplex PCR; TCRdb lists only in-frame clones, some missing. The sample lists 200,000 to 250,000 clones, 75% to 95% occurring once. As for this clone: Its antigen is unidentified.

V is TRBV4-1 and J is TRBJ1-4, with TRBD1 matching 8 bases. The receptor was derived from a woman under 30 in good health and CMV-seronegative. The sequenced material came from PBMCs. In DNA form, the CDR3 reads TGCGCCAGCAGCCAATCGGGACAGGAGTTTCCAACTAATGAAAAACTGTTTTTT. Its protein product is CASSQSGQEFPTNEKLFF.